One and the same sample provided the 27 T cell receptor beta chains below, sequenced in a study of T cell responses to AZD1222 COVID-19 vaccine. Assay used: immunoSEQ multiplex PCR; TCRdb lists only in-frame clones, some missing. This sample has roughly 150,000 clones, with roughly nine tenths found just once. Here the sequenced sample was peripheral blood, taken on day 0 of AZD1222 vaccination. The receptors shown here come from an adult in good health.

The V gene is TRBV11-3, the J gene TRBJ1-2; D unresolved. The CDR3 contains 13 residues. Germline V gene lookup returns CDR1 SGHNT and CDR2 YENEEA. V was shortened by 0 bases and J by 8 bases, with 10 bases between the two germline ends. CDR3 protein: CASSLERMGGYTF. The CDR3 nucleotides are TGTGCCAGCAGCTTAGAAAGGATGGGCGGCTACACCTTC.

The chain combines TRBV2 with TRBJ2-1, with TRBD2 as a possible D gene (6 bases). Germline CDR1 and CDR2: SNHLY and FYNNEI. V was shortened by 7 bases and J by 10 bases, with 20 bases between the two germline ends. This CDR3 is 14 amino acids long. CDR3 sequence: CASMRRGSKKEQFF. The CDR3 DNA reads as TGTGCCAGCATGCGGAGGGGTTCTAAAAAAGAGCAGTTCTTC.

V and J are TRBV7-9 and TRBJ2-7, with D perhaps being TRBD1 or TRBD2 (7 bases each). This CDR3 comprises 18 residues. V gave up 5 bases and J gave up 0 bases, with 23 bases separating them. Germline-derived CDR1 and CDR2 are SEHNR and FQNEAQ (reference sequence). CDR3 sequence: CASSARDRGLVHSYEQYF. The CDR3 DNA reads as TGTGCCAGCAGCGCTCGGGACAGAGGACTAGTACACTCCTACGAGCAGTACTTC. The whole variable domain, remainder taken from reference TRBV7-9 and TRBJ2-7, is DTGVSQNPRHKITKRGQNVTFRCDPISEHNRLYWYRQTLGQGPEFLTYFQNEAQLEKSRLLSDRFSAERPKGSFSTLEIQRTEQGDSAMYLCASSARDRGLVHSYEQYFGPGTRLTVT.

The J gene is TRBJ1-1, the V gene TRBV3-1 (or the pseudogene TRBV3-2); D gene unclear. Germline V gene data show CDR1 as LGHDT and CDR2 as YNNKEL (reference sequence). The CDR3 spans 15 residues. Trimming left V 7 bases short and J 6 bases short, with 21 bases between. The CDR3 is CASTLSVLDFPEAFF. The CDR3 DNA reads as TGTGCCAGCACACTATCAGTGTTGGATTTCCCTGAAGCTTTCTTT.

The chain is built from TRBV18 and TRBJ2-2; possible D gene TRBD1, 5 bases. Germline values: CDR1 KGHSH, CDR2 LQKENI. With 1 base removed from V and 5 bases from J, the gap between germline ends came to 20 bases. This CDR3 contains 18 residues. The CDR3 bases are TGTGCCAGCTCACCACTTACGCCAGGGAAATCGCCGACCGGGGAGCTGTTTTTT. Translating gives CASSPLTPGKSPTGELFF. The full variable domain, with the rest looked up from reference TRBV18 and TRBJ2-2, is NAGVMQNPRHLVRRRGQEARLRCSPMKGHSHVYWYRQLPEEGLKFMVYLQKENIIDESGMPKERFSAEFPKEGPSILRIQQVVRGDSAAYFCASSPLTPGKSPTGELFFGEGSRLTVL.

The DNA for the CDR3 is TGTGCCAGCAGTCCGACGCTCGGACTTATAAGTTATAATTCACCCCTCCACTTT. This sequence encodes CASSPTLGLISYNSPLHF. This chain connects TRBV6-6 to TRBJ1-6; D gene unclear. Germline V gene sequence: CDR1 MNHNY, CDR2 SVGAGI (reference sequence). Trimming pared 5 bases from V and 4 bases from J, leaving 21 bases between. The CDR3 sequence is 18 residues long.

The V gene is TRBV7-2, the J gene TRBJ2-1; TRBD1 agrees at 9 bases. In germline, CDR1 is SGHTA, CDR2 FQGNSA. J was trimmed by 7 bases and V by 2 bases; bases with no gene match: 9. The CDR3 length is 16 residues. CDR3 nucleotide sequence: TGTGCCAGCAGCTTAAGTGGGACAGGGACCTTAAATGAGCAGTTCTTC. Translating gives CASSLSGTGTLNEQFF. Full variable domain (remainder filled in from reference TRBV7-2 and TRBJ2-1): GAGVSQSPSNKVTEKGKDVELRCDPISGHTALYWYRQSLGQGLEFLIYFQGNSAPDKSGLPSDRFSAERTGGSVSTLTIQRTQQEDSAVYLCASSLSGTGTLNEQFFGPGTRLTVL.

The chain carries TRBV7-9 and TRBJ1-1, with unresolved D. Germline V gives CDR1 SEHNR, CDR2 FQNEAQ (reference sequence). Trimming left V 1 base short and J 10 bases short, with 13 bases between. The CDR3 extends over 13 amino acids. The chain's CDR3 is CASSLVTGRGAFF. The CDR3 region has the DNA TGTGCCAGCAGCTTAGTAACGGGCCGGGGAGCTTTCTTT.

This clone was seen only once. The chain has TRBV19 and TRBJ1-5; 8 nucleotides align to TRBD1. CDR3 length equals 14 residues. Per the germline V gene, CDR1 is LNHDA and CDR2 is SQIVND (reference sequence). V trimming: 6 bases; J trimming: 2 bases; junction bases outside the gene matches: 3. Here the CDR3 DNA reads TGTGCCAGTAGCCAGACAGGGGGCAATCAGCCCCAGCATTTT. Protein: CASSQTGGNQPQHF.

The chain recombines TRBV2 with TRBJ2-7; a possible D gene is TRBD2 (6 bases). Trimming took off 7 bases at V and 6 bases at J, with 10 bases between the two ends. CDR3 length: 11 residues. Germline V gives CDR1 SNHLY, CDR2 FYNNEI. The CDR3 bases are TGTGCCAGCAAGACTAGTGTCGAGCAGTACTTC. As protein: CASKTSVEQYF.

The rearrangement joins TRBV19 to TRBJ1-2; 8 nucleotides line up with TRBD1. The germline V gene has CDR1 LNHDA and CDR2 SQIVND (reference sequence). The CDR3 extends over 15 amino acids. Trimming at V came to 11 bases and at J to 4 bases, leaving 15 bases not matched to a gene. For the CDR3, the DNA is TGTGCCTCCCACTCTCAGGGGGCACGAGGCTATGGCTACACCTTC. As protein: CASHSQGARGYGYTF.

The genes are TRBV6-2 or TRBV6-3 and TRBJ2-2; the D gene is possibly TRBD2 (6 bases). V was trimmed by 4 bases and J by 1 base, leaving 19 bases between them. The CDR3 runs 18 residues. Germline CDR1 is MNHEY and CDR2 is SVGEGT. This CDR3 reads CASSSSPRLDLNTGELFF. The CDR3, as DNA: TGTGCCAGCAGTTCTTCCCCGCGACTAGATCTGAACACCGGGGAGCTGTTTTTT.

In DNA form, the CDR3 reads TGTGCCAGCAGTTACTCGATGAGGAGGGGAGGCGGCTACACCTTC. Protein sequence: CASSYSMRRGGGYTF. The rearrangement links TRBV6-2 or TRBV6-3 to TRBJ1-2; a possible D gene is TRBD1 (5 bases). The CDR3 loop spans 15 amino acids. Germline CDR1 reads MNHEY; CDR2 reads SVGEGT. The V end was cut by 0 bases, the J end by 8 bases, with 16 bases between.

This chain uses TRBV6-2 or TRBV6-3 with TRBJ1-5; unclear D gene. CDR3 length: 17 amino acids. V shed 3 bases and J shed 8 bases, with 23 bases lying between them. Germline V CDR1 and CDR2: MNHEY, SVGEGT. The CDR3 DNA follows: TGTGCCAGCAGTTATGTTGGGGTTGGATTCTTACGGGAGCCCCAGCATTTT. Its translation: CASSYVGVGFLREPQHF.

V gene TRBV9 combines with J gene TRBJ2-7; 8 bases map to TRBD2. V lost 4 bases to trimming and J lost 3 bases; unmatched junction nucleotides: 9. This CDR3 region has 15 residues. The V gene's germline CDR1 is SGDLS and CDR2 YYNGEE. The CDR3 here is CASSPRAGGVYEQYF. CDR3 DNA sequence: TGTGCCAGCAGCCCAAGGGCGGGAGGAGTCTACGAGCAGTACTTC.

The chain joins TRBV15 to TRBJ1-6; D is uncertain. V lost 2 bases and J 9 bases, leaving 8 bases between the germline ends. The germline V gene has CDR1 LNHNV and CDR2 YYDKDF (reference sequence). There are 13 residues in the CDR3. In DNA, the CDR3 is TGTGCCACCAGCAGATTTGAACGTTCACCCCTCCACTTT. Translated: CATSRFERSPLHF.

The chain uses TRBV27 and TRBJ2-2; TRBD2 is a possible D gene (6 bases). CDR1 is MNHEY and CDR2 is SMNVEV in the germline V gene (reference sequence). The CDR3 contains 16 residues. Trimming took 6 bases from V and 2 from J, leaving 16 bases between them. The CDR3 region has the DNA TGTGCCAGCAGACCGCTCGGGAGCCCAAACACCGGGGAGCTGTTTTTT. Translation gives CASRPLGSPNTGELFF.

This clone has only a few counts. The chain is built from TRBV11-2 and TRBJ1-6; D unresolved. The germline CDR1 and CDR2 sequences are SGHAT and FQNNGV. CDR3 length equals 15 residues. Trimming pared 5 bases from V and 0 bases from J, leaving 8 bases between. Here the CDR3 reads CASSDPSSYNSPLHF. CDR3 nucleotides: TGTGCCAGCAGCGATCCTAGCTCCTATAATTCACCCCTCCACTTT.

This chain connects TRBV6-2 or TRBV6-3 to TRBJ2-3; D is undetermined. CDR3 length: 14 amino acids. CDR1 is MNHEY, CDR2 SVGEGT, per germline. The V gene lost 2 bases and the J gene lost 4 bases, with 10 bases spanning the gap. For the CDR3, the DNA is TGTGCCAGCAGTTACGCTCCCAGCGCAGATACGCAGTATTTT. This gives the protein CASSYAPSADTQYF.

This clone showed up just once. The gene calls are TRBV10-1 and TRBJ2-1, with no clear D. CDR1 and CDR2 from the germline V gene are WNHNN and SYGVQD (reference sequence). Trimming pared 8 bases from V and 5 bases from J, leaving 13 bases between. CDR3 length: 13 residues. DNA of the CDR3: TGCGCCAGCGGCTCCCTCCAGGACAATGAGCAGTTCTTC. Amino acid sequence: CASGSLQDNEQFF.

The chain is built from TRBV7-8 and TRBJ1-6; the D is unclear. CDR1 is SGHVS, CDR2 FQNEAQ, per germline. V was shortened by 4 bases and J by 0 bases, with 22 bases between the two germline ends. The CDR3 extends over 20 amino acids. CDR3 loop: CASSSKAVRGVGSYNSPLHF. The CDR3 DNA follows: TGTGCCAGCAGCTCAAAAGCCGTCCGTGGGGTTGGCTCCTATAATTCACCCCTCCACTTT.

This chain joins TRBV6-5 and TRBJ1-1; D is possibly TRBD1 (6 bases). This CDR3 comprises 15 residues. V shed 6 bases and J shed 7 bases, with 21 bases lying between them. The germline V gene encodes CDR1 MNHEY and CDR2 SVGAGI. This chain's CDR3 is CASRVASGEVREAFF. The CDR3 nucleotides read TGTGCCAGCAGAGTTGCTTCAGGGGAGGTGCGTGAAGCTTTCTTT.

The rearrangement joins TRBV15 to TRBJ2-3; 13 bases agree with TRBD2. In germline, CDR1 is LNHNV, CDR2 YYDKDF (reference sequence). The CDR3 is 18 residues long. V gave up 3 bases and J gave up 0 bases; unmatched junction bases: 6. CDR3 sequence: CATSSGTSGDFSTDTQYF. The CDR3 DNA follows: TGTGCCACCAGCAGCGGGACTAGCGGGGATTTCAGCACAGATACGCAGTATTTT.

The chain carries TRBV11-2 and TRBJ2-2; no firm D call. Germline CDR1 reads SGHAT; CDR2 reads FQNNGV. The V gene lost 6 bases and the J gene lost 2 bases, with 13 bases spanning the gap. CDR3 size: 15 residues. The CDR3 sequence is CASRSGLVNTGELFF. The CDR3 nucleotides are TGTGCCAGCAGGTCGGGCCTTGTAAACACCGGGGAGCTGTTTTTT.

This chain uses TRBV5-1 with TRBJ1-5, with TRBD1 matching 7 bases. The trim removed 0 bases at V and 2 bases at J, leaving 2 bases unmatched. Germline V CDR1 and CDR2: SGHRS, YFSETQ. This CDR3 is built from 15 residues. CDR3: CASSLGQGGNQPQHF. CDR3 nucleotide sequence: TGCGCCAGCAGCTTGGGACAGGGTGGCAATCAGCCCCAGCATTTT.

CDR3 in DNA: TGCAGCGTTGAAGATCGGCCGAATGAAAAACTGTTTTTT. This encodes CSVEDRPNEKLFF. The rearrangement joins TRBV29-1 to TRBJ1-4; D unclear. Trimming removed 0 bases at V and 5 bases at J, with 7 bases between. Germline V CDR1 and CDR2: SQVTM, ANQGSEA. The CDR3 consists of 13 residues.

Written as DNA, the CDR3 is TGTGCCAGTAGTATTAGGGCAGCCAATGAGCAGTTCTTC. Its protein is CASSIRAANEQFF. The rearrangement joins TRBV19 to TRBJ2-1; D not certain. This CDR3 contains 13 residues. V lost 3 bases and J 6 bases, leaving 9 bases between the germline ends. Germline values: CDR1 LNHDA, CDR2 SQIVND (reference sequence).